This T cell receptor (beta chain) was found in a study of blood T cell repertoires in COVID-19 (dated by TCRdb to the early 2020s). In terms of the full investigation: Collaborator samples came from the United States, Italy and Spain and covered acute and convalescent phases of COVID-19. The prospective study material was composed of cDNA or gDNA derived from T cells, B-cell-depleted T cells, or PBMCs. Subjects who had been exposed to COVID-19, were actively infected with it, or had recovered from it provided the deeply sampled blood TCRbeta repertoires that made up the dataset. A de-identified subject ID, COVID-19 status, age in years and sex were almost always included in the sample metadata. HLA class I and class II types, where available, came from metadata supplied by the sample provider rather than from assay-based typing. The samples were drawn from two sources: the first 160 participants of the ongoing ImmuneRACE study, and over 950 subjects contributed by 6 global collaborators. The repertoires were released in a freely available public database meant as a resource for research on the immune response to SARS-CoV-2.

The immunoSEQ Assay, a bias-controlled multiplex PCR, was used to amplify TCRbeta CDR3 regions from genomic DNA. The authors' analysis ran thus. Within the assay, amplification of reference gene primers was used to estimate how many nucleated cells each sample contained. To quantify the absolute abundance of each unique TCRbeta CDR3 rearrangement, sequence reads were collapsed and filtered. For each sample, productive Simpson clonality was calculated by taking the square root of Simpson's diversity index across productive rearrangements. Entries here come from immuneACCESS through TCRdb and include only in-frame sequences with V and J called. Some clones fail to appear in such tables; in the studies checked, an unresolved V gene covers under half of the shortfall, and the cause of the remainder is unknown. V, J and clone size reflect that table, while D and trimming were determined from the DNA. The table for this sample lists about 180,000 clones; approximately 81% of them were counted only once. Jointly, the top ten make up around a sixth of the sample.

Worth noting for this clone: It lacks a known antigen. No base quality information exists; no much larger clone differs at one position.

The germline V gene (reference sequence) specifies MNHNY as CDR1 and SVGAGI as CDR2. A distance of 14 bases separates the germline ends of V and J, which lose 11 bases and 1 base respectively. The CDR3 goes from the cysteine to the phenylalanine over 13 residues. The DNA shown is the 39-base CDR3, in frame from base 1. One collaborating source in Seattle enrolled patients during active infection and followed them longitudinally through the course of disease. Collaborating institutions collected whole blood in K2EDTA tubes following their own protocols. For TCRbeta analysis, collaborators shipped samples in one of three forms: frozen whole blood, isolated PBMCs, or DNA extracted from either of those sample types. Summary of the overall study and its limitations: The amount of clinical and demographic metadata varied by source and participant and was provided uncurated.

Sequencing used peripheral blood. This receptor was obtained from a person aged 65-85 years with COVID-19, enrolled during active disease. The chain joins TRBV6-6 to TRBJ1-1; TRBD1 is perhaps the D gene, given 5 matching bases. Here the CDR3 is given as CASGRAGNTEAFF. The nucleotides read TGTGCCTCAGGGAGGGCGGGGAACACTGAAGCTTTCTTT.